Below are 14 T cell receptor beta chains sequenced from a single sample in a study of CD8+ T cells in alopecia areata. It was cDNA, reverse transcribed from extracted RNA, that served as the sequencing template. The repertoire was sequenced with immunoSEQ multiplex PCR; TCRdb's copy has only in-frame clones and lacks some. The sample contains 200,000 or so clones, more than 45% of which appear only once. Sequences were derived from CD4+ T cells sorted from blood, sampled at week 0. Receptors were obtained from a human donor with alopecia areata.

This clone was counted only a few times. This sequence joins TRBV30 and TRBJ1-1; 8 bases agree with TRBD1. With 2 bases clipped from V and 4 bases from J, the junction kept 3 bases outside the gene matches. Germline-derived CDR1 and CDR2 are GTSNPN and SVGIG (reference sequence). The CDR3 is 13 amino acids. CDR3 sequence reads: CAWSRQGLTEAFF. DNA of the CDR3: TGTGCCTGGAGTAGACAGGGGCTCACTGAAGCTTTCTTT. The full variable domain, in which reference TRBV30 and TRBJ1-1 provide the parts outside the CDR3, is SQTIHQWPATLVQPVGSPLSLECTVEGTSNPNLYWYRQAAGRGLQLLFYSVGIGQISSEVPQNLSASRPQDRQFILSSKKLLLSDSGFYLCAWSRQGLTEAFFGQGTRLTVV.

This clone was picked up a small number of times. This chain links TRBV6-1 with TRBJ1-1; D gene uncertain. Deletions cut 6 bases from V and 3 bases from J, with 11 bases between. The germline CDR1 and CDR2 sequences are MNHNS and SASEGT. This CDR3 is 13 amino acids long. DNA for the CDR3: TGTGCCAGCAGGCTACGGGTGGACACTGAAGCTTTCTTT. It encodes CASRLRVDTEAFF.

This rearrangement joins TRBV30 to TRBJ1-5, with 7 bases matching TRBD1. CDR1 is GTSNPN, CDR2 SVGIG, per germline (reference sequence). The CDR3 runs to 15 residues. The V gene end was trimmed by 6 bases and the J gene end by 2 bases; junction bases not matched to a gene: 10. CDR3 region: CACHRQGKGNQPQHF. As DNA, the CDR3 is TGTGCCTGTCACCGACAGGGAAAGGGCAATCAGCCCCAGCATTTT. Full variable domain (missing parts from reference TRBV30 and TRBJ1-5): SQTIHQWPATLVQPVGSPLSLECTVEGTSNPNLYWYRQAAGRGLQLLFYSVGIGQISSEVPQNLSASRPQDRQFILSSKKLLLSDSGFYLCACHRQGKGNQPQHFGDGTRLSIL.

Comments on this clone: The sample carries other DNA sequences with the same CDR3. J is TRBJ2-3 and V is TRBV5-1; unclear D gene. Germline values: CDR1 SGHRS, CDR2 YFSETQ. This CDR3 has 14 amino acids. Trimming pared 4 bases from V and 0 bases from J, leaving 9 bases between. The CDR3 coding sequence is TGCGCCAGCAGCCTCGGCCGCAGCACAGATACGCAGTATTTT. This encodes CASSLGRSTDTQYF.

This chain connects TRBV7-3 to TRBJ2-1; the D gene is possibly TRBD2 (5 bases). The CDR3 sequence is 13 residues long. V was cut by 4 bases and J by 5 bases, with 9 bases left in between. Germline loops: CDR1 SGHTA, CDR2 FQGTGA. The CDR3 is CASSSGLHNEQFF. The CDR3 DNA is TGTGCCAGCAGCTCCGGACTCCACAATGAGCAGTTCTTC.

The genes are TRBV6-1 and TRBJ1-5, with TRBD1 matching 8 bases. CDR1 and CDR2 (germline): MNHNS, SASEGT. V lost 4 bases and J lost 7; bases outside the gene matches: 6. The CDR3 is 14 residues long. The CDR3 spells CASSGGQGRQPQHF. CDR3 nucleotides: TGTGCCAGCAGTGGAGGACAGGGAAGGCAGCCCCAGCATTTT.

The CDR3 DNA sequence: TGCGCCAGCAGGGAGGGACAGGGAAATCACGAGCAGTACTTC. This encodes CASREGQGNHEQYF. V and J are TRBV10-2 and TRBJ2-7; TRBD1 agrees at 9 bases. The CDR3 totals 14 residues. Germline V gene sequence: CDR1 WSHSY, CDR2 SAAADI. V lost 6 bases to trimming and J lost 5 bases; unmatched junction nucleotides: 8.

V gene TRBV27 combines with J gene TRBJ1-2; unclear D gene. The CDR3 spans 14 residues. V was cut by 3 bases and J by 7 bases, with 15 bases left in between. CDR1 is MNHEY and CDR2 is SMNVEV in the germline V gene (reference sequence). Written as DNA, the CDR3 is TGTGCCAGCAGTTTCGGGCAGAGTATAAGTGGCTACACCTTC. It is translated as CASSFGQSISGYTF.

The rearrangement uses TRBV5-4 and TRBJ2-5; the D call may be TRBD1 or TRBD2 (6 bases each). Trimming stripped 5 bases from V and 1 base from J, with 12 bases between. This CDR3 is built from 14 residues. Germline V gene sequence: CDR1 SGHNT, CDR2 YYREEE (reference sequence). CDR3 bases: TGTGCCAGCAGTACCCGGGGGCTCCAAGAGACCCAGTACTTC. Translated: CASSTRGLQETQYF.

V and J are TRBV6-1 and TRBJ2-3; 10 nucleotides match TRBD2. CDR1 and CDR2 from the germline V gene are MNHNS and SASEGT. V lost 6 bases and J lost 5; bases outside the gene matches: 5. The CDR3 has 14 residues. The CDR3 sequence: CASRSGGAGDTQYF. The CDR3 DNA follows: TGTGCCAGCAGGAGCGGGGGGGCCGGAGATACGCAGTATTTT.

The CDR3 nucleotides are TGCAGCGTTAATAACGACGCGGCGGGCGAGCAGTACTTC. Protein: CSVNNDAAGEQYF. The chain joins TRBV29-1 to TRBJ2-7; maybe TRBD2 (5 bases). Germline V lookup: CDR1 SQVTM, CDR2 ANQGSEA. The CDR3 length is 13 residues. Trimming cost V 5 bases and J 6 bases, with 17 bases left between them.

The chain recombines TRBV2 with TRBJ2-5; unclear D gene. The CDR3 consists of 11 residues. Per germline, CDR1 SNHLY and CDR2 FYNNEI. The V gene lost 6 bases and the J gene lost 3 bases, with 5 bases spanning the gap. Here the CDR3 reads CASSLEETQYF. CDR3 sequence (DNA): TGTGCCAGCAGCTTAGAAGAGACCCAGTACTTC.

This clone was counted only a few times. This chain uses TRBV29-1 with TRBJ2-1; 8 positions agree with TRBD2. V shed 7 bases, J shed 1 base, and the junction held 3 bases outside the gene matches. Per the germline V gene, CDR1 is SQVTM and CDR2 is ANQGSEA. This CDR3 is built from 13 residues. The DNA of the CDR3 is TGCAGCGGTTTAGCGGGATCCTACAATGAGCAGTTCTTC. It encodes CSGLAGSYNEQFF.

This sequence joins TRBV5-1 and TRBJ1-1, with a possible D match to TRBD1 (6 bases). V was shortened by 0 bases and J by 11 bases, with 20 bases between the two germline ends. CDR3 length equals 15 residues. Per the germline V gene, CDR1 is SGHRS and CDR2 is YFSETQ. This CDR3 reads CASSLGLQGKTEAFF. The CDR3 coding sequence is TGCGCCAGCAGCTTGGGACTTCAGGGGAAAACGGAGGCTTTCTTT. Using reference TRBV5-1 and TRBJ1-1 for the parts outside the CDR3, the full variable domain is KAGVTQTPRYLIKTRGQQVTLSCSPISGHRSVSWYQQTPGQGLQFLFEYFSETQRNKGNFPGRFSGRQFSNSRSEMNVSTLELGDSALYLCASSLGLQGKTEAFFGQGTRLTVV.